The 4 T cell receptor beta chains below were found in one sample sequenced in a study of blood T cell repertoires in COVID-19 (TCRdb year 2020). Libraries were built with the immunoSEQ multiplex PCR assay. The table comes from immuneACCESS by way of TCRdb, which keeps in-frame sequences with V and J called. Part of the clones is missing from these tables; in studies checked, under half for an unresolved V gene and the rest for unknown reasons. In this sample the table shows about 150,000 clones, around 87% of which occur a single time. The biggest ten clones account for 2% to 2.5% of the sample. The specimen was peripheral blood. The receptor set was obtained from a man between 45 and 60 years old with active COVID-19.

The sample holds one count of this clone. The rearrangement links TRBV19 to TRBJ2-4; D is unresolved. Germline loops: CDR1 LNHDA, CDR2 SQIVND (reference sequence). V was pared by 2 bases and J by 6 bases, with 11 bases between. This CDR3 has 14 amino acids. The CDR3 loop is CASSIRAGGNIQYF. CDR3 nucleotide sequence: TGTGCCAGTAGTATAAGAGCTGGTGGAAACATTCAGTACTTC. Supplemented by reference TRBV19 and TRBJ2-4, the full variable domain reads DGGITQSPKYLFRKEGQNVTLSCEQNLNHDAMYWYRQDPGQGLRLIYYSQIVNDFQKGDIAEGYSVSREKKESFPLTVTSAQKNPTAFYLCASSIRAGGNIQYFGAGTRLSVL.

The gene calls are TRBV21-1 and TRBJ2-5; no check of the table's D call, TRBD1, against the DNA was made. TRBV21-1 is a known pseudogene. This CDR3 comprises 22 residues. The CDR3 loop reads CASSKSASDRVIVGINQETQYF. The CDR3 DNA sequence: TGTGCCAGCAGCAAATCCGCCTCGGACAGGGTTATAGTCGGAATCAACCAAGAGACCCAGTACTTC.

This chain connects TRBV7-2 to TRBJ2-2, with D possibly being TRBD2 (6 bases). With 5 bases removed from V and 9 bases from J, the gap between germline ends came to 19 bases. This CDR3 spans 15 amino acids. CDR1 and CDR2 (germline): SGHTA, FQGNSA. CDR3 DNA: TGTGCCAGCAGCCCGGGCGGCCTGGGCGGGAGGGAGCTGTTTTTT. Translated: CASSPGGLGGRELFF. The complete variable domain, with remaining parts taken from reference TRBV7-2 and TRBJ2-2, reads GAGVSQSPSNKVTEKGKDVELRCDPISGHTALYWYRQSLGQGLEFLIYFQGNSAPDKSGLPSDRFSAERTGGSVSTLTIQRTQQEDSAVYLCASSPGGLGGRELFFGEGSRLTVL.

V and J are TRBV9 and TRBJ2-5, with a weak D call TRBD1 (6 bases). The V gene lost 4 bases and the J gene lost 7 bases, with 14 bases spanning the gap. This CDR3 spans 13 amino acids. Germline CDR1 and CDR2: SGDLS and YYNGEE. The CDR3 sequence: CASSPRGRGTQYF. The DNA of the CDR3 is TGTGCCAGCAGCCCCAGGGGACGTGGGACCCAGTACTTC.